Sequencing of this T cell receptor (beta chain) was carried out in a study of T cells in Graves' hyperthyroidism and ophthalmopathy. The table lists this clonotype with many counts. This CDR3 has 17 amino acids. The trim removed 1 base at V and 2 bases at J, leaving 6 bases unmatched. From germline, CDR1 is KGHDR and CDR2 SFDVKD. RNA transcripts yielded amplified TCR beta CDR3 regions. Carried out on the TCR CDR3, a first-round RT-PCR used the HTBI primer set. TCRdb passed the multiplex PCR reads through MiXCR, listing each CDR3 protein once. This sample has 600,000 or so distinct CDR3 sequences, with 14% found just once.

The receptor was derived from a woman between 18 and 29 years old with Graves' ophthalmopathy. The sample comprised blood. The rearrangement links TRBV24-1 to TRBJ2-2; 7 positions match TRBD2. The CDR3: CATSDFEGLDNTGELFF. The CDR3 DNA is TGTGCCACCAGTGATTTTGAAGGACTAGATAACACCGGGGAGCTGTTTTTT.